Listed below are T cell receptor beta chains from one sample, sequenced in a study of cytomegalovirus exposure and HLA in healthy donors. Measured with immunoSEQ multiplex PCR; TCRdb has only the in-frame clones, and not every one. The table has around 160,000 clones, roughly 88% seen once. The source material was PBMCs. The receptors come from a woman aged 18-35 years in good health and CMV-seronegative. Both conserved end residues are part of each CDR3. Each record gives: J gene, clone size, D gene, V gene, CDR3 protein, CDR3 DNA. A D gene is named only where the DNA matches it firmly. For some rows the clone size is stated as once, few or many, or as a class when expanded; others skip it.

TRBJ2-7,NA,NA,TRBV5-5,CASSFGLNEQYF,TGTGCCAGCAGCTTTGGTCTAAACGAGCAGTACTTC
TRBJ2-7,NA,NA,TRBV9,CASSEGPGSSYEQYF,TGTGCCAGCAGCGAAGGACCGGGGAGCTCCTACGAGCAGTACTTC
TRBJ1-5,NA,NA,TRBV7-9,CASSRSTGFQPQHF,TGTGCCAGCAGCCGCTCGACAGGTTTCCAGCCCCAGCATTTT
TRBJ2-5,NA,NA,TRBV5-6,CASNPLQGRLQGTQYF,TGTGCCAGCAACCCACTACAGGGACGATTACAAGGGACCCAGTACTTC
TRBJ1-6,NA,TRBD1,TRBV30,CAWARTGSSYNSPLHF,TGTGCCTGGGCCCGGACAGGGAGCTCCTATAATTCACCCCTCCACTTT
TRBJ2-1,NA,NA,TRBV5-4,CASSLLDSYNEQFF,TGTGCCAGCAGCTTGTTGGACAGCTACAATGAGCAGTTCTTC
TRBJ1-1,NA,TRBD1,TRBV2,CASSDFTGATSYDTEAFF,TGTGCCAGCAGTGATTTCACAGGGGCAACTTCTTATGACACTGAAGCTTTCTTT
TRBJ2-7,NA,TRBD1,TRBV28,CASSGQGPTYEQYF,TGTGCCAGCAGCGGACAGGGCCCTACCTACGAGCAGTACTTC
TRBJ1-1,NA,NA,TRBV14,CASSQGGAAFF,TGTGCCAGCAGCCAAGGGGGCGCAGCTTTCTTT
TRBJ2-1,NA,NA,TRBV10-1,CASSESGSAREQFF,TGCGCCAGCAGTGAGTCGGGTAGCGCAAGGGAGCAGTTCTTC
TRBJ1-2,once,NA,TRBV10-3,CAISYDSRRYYYGYTF,TGTGCCATCAGTTACGATAGCCGACGGTATTACTATGGCTACACCTTC
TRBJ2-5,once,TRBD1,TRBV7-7,CASSLGQGETQYF,TGTGCTAGCAGCTTAGGACAGGGAGAGACCCAGTACTTC
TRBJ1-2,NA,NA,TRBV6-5,CASSPNGGFDGYTF,TGTGCCAGCAGTCCGAACGGGGGTTTTGATGGCTACACCTTC
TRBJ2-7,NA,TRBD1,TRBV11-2,CASSSNRGRIEQYF,TGTGCCAGCAGCTCCAACAGGGGCAGGATCGAGCAGTACTTC
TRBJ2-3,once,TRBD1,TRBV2,CASSGTGGTDTQYF,TGTGCCAGCAGTGGGACAGGGGGAACAGATACGCAGTATTTT
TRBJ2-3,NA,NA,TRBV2,CASAYGGASTDTQYF,TGTGCCAGCGCGTACGGGGGAGCTAGCACAGATACGCAGTATTTT
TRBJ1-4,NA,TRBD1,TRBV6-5,CASEDRGSGKLFF,TGTGCCAGCGAGGACAGGGGCTCAGGAAAACTGTTTTTT
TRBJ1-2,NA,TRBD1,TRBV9,CASSVTLGDRGPVDYGYTF,TGTGCCAGCAGCGTGACGCTCGGGGACAGGGGGCCCGTTGACTATGGCTACACCTTC
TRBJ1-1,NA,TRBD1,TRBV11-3,CASSLGADVRGLGTEAFF,TGTGCCAGCAGCTTAGGAGCGGACGTCAGGGGGTTGGGCACTGAAGCTTTCTTT
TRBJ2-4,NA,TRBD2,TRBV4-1,CASSHLVGTSGGAVAKNIQYF,TGCGCCAGCAGCCACCTAGTCGGGACTAGCGGGGGGGCGGTAGCCAAAAACATTCAGTACTTC
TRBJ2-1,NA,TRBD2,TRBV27,CASSLSATSGGAQNEQFF,TGTGCCAGCAGTTTATCGGCTACTAGCGGGGGGGCCCAAAATGAGCAGTTCTTC
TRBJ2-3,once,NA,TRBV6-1,CASRLRHTDTQYF,TGTGCCAGCAGGTTGCGACACACAGATACGCAGTATTTT
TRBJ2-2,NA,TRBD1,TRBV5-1,CASSLAQGSTGELFF,TGCGCCAGCAGCTTGGCACAGGGGAGCACCGGGGAGCTGTTTTTT
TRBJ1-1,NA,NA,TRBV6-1,CASRGGGREEAFF,TGTGCCAGCAGGGGAGGGGGGCGGGAGGAAGCTTTCTTT
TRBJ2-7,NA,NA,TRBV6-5,CASSYSLTQPYEQYF,TGTGCCAGCAGTTACTCTCTAACTCAACCCTACGAGCAGTACTTC
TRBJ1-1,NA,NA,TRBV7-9,CASSLAANTEAFF,TGTGCCAGCAGCTTAGCAGCGAACACTGAAGCTTTCTTT
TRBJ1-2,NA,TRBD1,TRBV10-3,CAITAGTGGNYGYTF,TGTGCCATCACCGCGGGGACAGGGGGTAACTATGGCTACACCTTC
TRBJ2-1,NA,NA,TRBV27,CASSSLRTPYNEQFF,TGTGCCAGCAGTTCCCTCCGGACTCCCTACAATGAGCAGTTCTTC
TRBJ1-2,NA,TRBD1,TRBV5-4,CASSVDRTSLGYTF,TGTGCCAGCAGCGTGGACAGGACATCGTTAGGCTACACCTTC
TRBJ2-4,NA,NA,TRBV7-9,CASSLGDFLEAKNIQYF,TGTGCCAGCAGCTTAGGTGACTTCCTGGAGGCCAAAAACATTCAGTACTTC
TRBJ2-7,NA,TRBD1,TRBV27,CASRSIGTGFYEQYF,TGTGCCAGCAGAAGCATCGGGACAGGGTTCTACGAGCAGTACTTC
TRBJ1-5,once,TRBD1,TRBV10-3,CAISAGTGNWQPQHF,TGTGCCATCAGCGCCGGGACAGGGAATTGGCAGCCCCAGCATTTT
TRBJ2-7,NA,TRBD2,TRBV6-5,CASSYSSGSYEQYF,TGTGCCAGCAGTTACTCTAGCGGGTCCTACGAGCAGTACTTC
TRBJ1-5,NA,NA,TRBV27,CASSPSLFQPQHF,TGTGCCAGCAGCCCCAGTTTGTTTCAGCCCCAGCATTTT
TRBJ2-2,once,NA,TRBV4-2,CASSQAARDSSGELFF,TGTGCCAGCAGCCAAGCGGCCCGGGACTCCTCCGGGGAGCTGTTTTTT
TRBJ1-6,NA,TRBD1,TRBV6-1,CASSRTGGDSPLHF,TGTGCCAGCTCCCGGACAGGGGGAGATTCACCCCTCCACTTT
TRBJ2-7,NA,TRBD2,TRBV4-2,CASSQGLAGDSYEQYF,TGTGCCAGCAGCCAAGGGCTAGCGGGGGACTCCTACGAGCAGTACTTC
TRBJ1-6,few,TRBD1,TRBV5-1,CASSHRQGVNNSPLHF,TGCGCCAGCAGCCACCGACAGGGGGTTAATAATTCACCCCTCCACTTT
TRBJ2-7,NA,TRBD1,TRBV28,CASSLLFSGQPEAYEQYF,TGTGCCAGCAGTTTGTTGTTTTCGGGACAGCCCGAGGCCTACGAGCAGTACTTC
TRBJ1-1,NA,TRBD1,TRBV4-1,CASSHDRGSTEAFF,TGCGCCAGCAGCCACGACAGGGGGAGCACTGAAGCTTTCTTT
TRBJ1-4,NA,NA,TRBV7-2,CASSPGGGKLFF,TGTGCCAGCAGCCCCGGCGGGGGAAAACTGTTTTTT
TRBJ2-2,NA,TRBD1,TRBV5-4,CASTFSGGNTGELFF,TGTGCCAGCACCTTTTCAGGGGGGAACACCGGGGAGCTGTTTTTT
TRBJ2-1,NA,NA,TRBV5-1,CASSRVGTGEQFF,TGCGCCAGCAGCCGGGTAGGGACTGGGGAGCAGTTCTTC
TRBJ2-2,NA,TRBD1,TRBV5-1,CASSSRQGVVTGELFF,TGCGCCAGCAGCTCTAGACAGGGGGTTGTCACCGGGGAGCTGTTTTTT
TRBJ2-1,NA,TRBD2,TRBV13,CASSFSLGLAGAQEQFF,TGTGCCAGCAGCTTCTCCCTTGGACTAGCGGGGGCCCAGGAGCAGTTCTTC
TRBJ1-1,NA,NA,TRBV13,CASSLSGGSKDEAFF,TGTGCCAGCAGCTTATCGGGGGGCTCTAAGGATGAAGCTTTCTTT